This T cell receptor (beta chain) came from a study of T-cell reconstitution after alpha-beta-depleted transplantation in children. CDR1 is SGHRS, CDR2 YFSETQ, per germline. This CDR3 has 14 amino acids. Between the trimmed V and J ends, which lost 0 bases and 8 bases, there was a span of 13 bases. This sample's TCRbeta library carried unique molecular identifier barcodes. TCRdb re-derived calls from the PCR reads in MiXCR, one entry per CDR3 protein. This sample has about 610,000 distinct CDR3 sequences, with roughly 10% found just once. This TCR derives from a human donor who donated a stem cell graft to a child with acute myeloid leukemia. This chain uses TRBV5-1 with TRBJ2-3; D possibly corresponds to TRBD1 (5 bases). The material was PBMCs from the stem cell graft donor, obtained from the stem cell graft. CDR3 in amino acids: CASSLEGSQGTQYF. CDR3 DNA sequence: TGCGCCAGCAGCTTGGAGGGTTCCCAGGGTACGCAGTATTTT.